One and the same sample provided the 22 T cell receptor beta chains below, sequenced in a study of T cells of healthy individuals. TCRdb reanalysed the 5' RACE reads using MiXCR and keeps one entry per CDR3 protein. This sample has 63,000 or so distinct CDR3 sequences; around 16% occur once, and the top ten carry about 4.4%. These receptors were taken from a human donor in good health.

The table lists this clonotype with many counts. This chain joins TRBV28 and TRBJ2-1, with a weak D call TRBD1 (5 bases). This CDR3 has 14 residues. Deletions cut 4 bases from V and 1 base from J, with 8 bases between. CDR1 and CDR2 from the germline V gene are MDHEN and SYDVKM. CDR3: CASSSDSSYNEQFF. CDR3 nucleotides: TGTGCCAGCAGTTCAGACAGTTCCTACAATGAGCAGTTCTTC.

This chain joins TRBV6-2 or TRBV6-3 and TRBJ2-5; D is perhaps TRBD1 (5 bases). The V end lost 6 bases, the J end lost 1 base, and 6 bases lay between the germline ends. The CDR3 runs to 12 residues. Germline assignment: CDR1 MNHEY and CDR2 SVGEGT. CDR3 sequence reads: CASRTAQETQYF. CDR3 in DNA: TGTGCCAGCAGGACAGCCCAAGAGACCCAGTACTTC.

This clonotype appeared many times. This sequence joins TRBV6-2 or TRBV6-3 and TRBJ2-5, with TRBD2 matching over 8 bases. Germline lookup yields CDR1 MNHEY and CDR2 SVGEGT. The CDR3 runs 14 residues. V gave up 6 bases and J gave up 0 bases; unmatched junction bases: 3. The CDR3 protein is CASRIAGNQETQYF. The CDR3 nucleotides read TGTGCCAGCAGGATAGCGGGGAACCAAGAGACCCAGTACTTC.

CDR3 in amino acids: CASSLQGRDYGYTF. Written as DNA, the CDR3 is TGTGCCAGCAGTTTACAGGGCAGAGACTATGGCTACACCTTC. The J gene is TRBJ1-2, the V gene TRBV28, with a tentative D call TRBD1 (5 bases). The CDR3 length is 14 residues. The V gene's germline CDR1 is MDHEN and CDR2 SYDVKM. V was cut by 2 bases and J by 3 bases, with 10 bases left in between.

The gene calls are TRBV27 and TRBJ2-3, with a weak D call TRBD1 (5 bases). Trimming took off 8 bases at V and 0 bases at J, with 24 bases between the two ends. The CDR3 contains 18 residues. CDR1 MNHEY and CDR2 SMNVEV come from the germline V gene (reference sequence). DNA for the CDR3: TGTGCCAGCGGTTATGTGAAAGGGGTTCAAGGGAGCACAGATACGCAGTATTTT. Protein product: CASGYVKGVQGSTDTQYF.

There are a few counts of this clonotype. This chain connects TRBV5-1 to TRBJ1-1; 9 nucleotides align to TRBD1. CDR1 and CDR2 (germline): SGHRS, YFSETQ. The V segment lost 3 bases and the J segment 1 base; nucleotides outside the gene matches: 4. This CDR3 comprises 15 residues. CDR3 sequence (DNA): TGCGCCAGCAGCTCCGACAGGGGGAGGAACACTGAAGCTTTCTTT. Translated, it gives CASSSDRGRNTEAFF.

This sequence joins TRBV5-1 and TRBJ2-1; 7 nucleotides line up with TRBD2. V lost 4 bases and J lost 7; bases outside the gene matches: 8. The CDR3 has 14 amino acids. Germline CDR1 and CDR2: SGHRS and YFSETQ. The CDR3 sequence is CASSAPGGGNEQFF. CDR3 bases: TGCGCCAGCAGCGCCCCGGGGGGAGGGAATGAGCAGTTCTTC.

Many counts were recorded for this clonotype. This chain joins TRBV4-1 and TRBJ1-2; D may be TRBD1 (6 bases). The CDR3 is 15 residues long. Between the trimmed V and J ends, which lost 1 base and 3 bases, there was a span of 12 bases. Germline V gene sequence: CDR1 MGHRA, CDR2 YSYEKL. The CDR3 nucleotides are TGCGCCAGCAGCCAAGGGGCTTCAGGGGACTATGGCTACACCTTC. Translated: CASSQGASGDYGYTF.

This clonotype was counted ten times or more. The chain uses TRBV2 and TRBJ1-1; the D is unclear. This CDR3 comprises 11 residues. Per the germline V gene, CDR1 is SNHLY and CDR2 is FYNNEI. V lost 2 bases, J lost 5 bases, and 3 bases lay in between. This CDR3 is CASSEFTEAFF. The CDR3 DNA sequence: TGTGCCAGCAGTGAATTTACTGAAGCTTTCTTT.

J is TRBJ1-1 and V is TRBV10-3; TRBD1 matches 10 bases. Germline-derived CDR1 and CDR2 are ENHRY and SYGVKD. The CDR3 is 16 amino acids. The junction had 8 bases not matched to a gene; V was cut back by 6 bases and J by 1 base. The CDR3 loop is CAIRPRQGAPNTEAFF. The DNA of the CDR3 is TGTGCCATCAGGCCCCGACAGGGGGCCCCGAACACTGAAGCTTTCTTT.

The table lists this clonotype with a count of one. The V call is TRBV7-2, the J call TRBJ2-7; D is possibly TRBD1 (6 bases). The CDR3 sequence is 16 residues long. Per the germline V gene, CDR1 is SGHTA and CDR2 is FQGNSA. With 0 bases removed from V and 4 bases from J, the gap between germline ends came to 16 bases. In DNA, the CDR3 is TGTGCCAGCAGCTTAGCTGGGTTGGACAGCTCTTACGAGCAGTACTTC. Amino acids: CASSLAGLDSSYEQYF.

This chain joins TRBV5-5 and TRBJ1-5; TRBD1 aligns across 8 bases. This CDR3 has 15 residues. Germline V gene sequence: CDR1 SGHKS, CDR2 YYEKEE (reference sequence). The J segment lost 5 bases and the V segment lost 7 bases, leaving 11 bases of the junction unmatched. CDR3 amino acids: CASRPTGGTDQPQHF. CDR3 DNA: TGTGCCAGCCGCCCCACAGGGGGAACGGATCAGCCCCAGCATTTT.

This clonotype was detected a few times. CDR3 amino acids: CSASYGSTYNEQFF. The CDR3 DNA sequence: TGCAGTGCTAGTTACGGGTCTACCTACAATGAGCAGTTCTTC. The rearrangement joins TRBV20-1 to TRBJ2-1; D uncertain. The V end was cut by 3 bases, the J end by 2 bases, with 11 bases between. The CDR3 covers 14 residues. Germline-derived CDR1 and CDR2 are DFQATT and SNEGSKA (reference sequence).

The chain combines TRBV6-2 or TRBV6-3 with TRBJ1-1; D unclear. Trimming took 3 bases from V and 7 from J, leaving 9 bases between them. Per the germline V gene, CDR1 is MNHEY and CDR2 is SVGEGT. This CDR3 is 12 amino acids long. This chain's CDR3 is CASSYLGIEAFF. In DNA form, the CDR3 reads TGTGCCAGCAGTTATCTCGGAATTGAAGCTTTCTTT.

The chain carries TRBV6-2 or TRBV6-3 and TRBJ1-5; a weak D match, TRBD1 (5 bases). Looked up from germline, CDR1 is MNHEY and CDR2 is SVGEGT. Trimming cost V 6 bases and J 9 bases, with 21 bases left between them. The CDR3 sequence is 15 residues long. This CDR3 reads CASREGRGPYGPQHF. The CDR3 bases are TGTGCCAGCAGAGAGGGACGGGGACCGTATGGGCCCCAGCATTTT.

The sample holds many counts of this clonotype. The chain joins TRBV7-2 to TRBJ1-2, with a weak D call TRBD1 (6 bases). With 0 bases removed from V and 8 bases from J, the gap between germline ends came to 13 bases. In germline, CDR1 is SGHTA, CDR2 FQGNSA. The CDR3 runs 14 residues. The CDR3: CASSLAGQGKGYTF. CDR3 DNA: TGTGCCAGCAGCTTAGCGGGGCAGGGGAAAGGCTACACCTTC.

This clonotype showed up just a few times. V usage is TRBV10-3 and J usage is TRBJ2-6; 9 bases line up with TRBD1. CDR1 is ENHRY and CDR2 is SYGVKD in the germline V gene. The CDR3 is 17 residues long. With V trimmed by 7 bases and J by 2 bases, 9 bases remained unmatched. CDR3 residues: CAITSGQGVTGANVLTF. CDR3 nucleotide sequence: TGTGCCATCACCTCGGGACAGGGAGTAACTGGGGCCAACGTCCTGACTTTC.

The rearrangement uses TRBV20-1 and TRBJ1-1; 9 positions match TRBD1. The V segment lost 6 bases and the J segment 4 bases; nucleotides outside the gene matches: 6. The CDR3 has 13 residues. Germline lookup yields CDR1 DFQATT and CDR2 SNEGSKA (reference sequence). For the CDR3, the DNA is TGCAGTGCCCCGGGACAGGGTCTCACTGAAGCTTTCTTT. Protein: CSAPGQGLTEAFF.

The rearrangement links TRBV5-1 to TRBJ2-1; D is perhaps TRBD2 (6 bases). Germline-derived CDR1 and CDR2 are SGHRS and YFSETQ. The V end lost 3 bases, the J end lost 3 bases, and 10 bases lay between the germline ends. The CDR3 is 14 residues long. DNA for the CDR3: TGCGCCAGCAGCTCCTCCGGGAGCTACAATGAGCAGTTCTTC. Translated, it gives CASSSSGSYNEQFF.

A remark on this clonotype: Since a much larger clone is just one base distant, this may be a read error. The chain has TRBV12-3 or TRBV12-4 and TRBJ2-2, with D unclear. The V gene lost 8 bases and the J gene lost 2 bases, with 6 bases spanning the gap. The CDR3 sequence is 12 residues long. The CDR3 DNA is TGTGCCAGCTGGTCAAACACCGGGGAGCTGTTTTTT. Its translation is CASWSNTGELFF.

The table lists this clonotype with many counts. This chain links TRBV20-1 with TRBJ2-7; TRBD1 might be the D (6 bases). Looked up from germline, CDR1 is DFQATT and CDR2 is SNEGSKA (reference sequence). V lost 3 bases and J 0 bases, leaving 12 bases between the germline ends. The CDR3 is 14 amino acids. CDR3 nucleotides: TGCAGTGCTAGTCCGGGACACAGCTCCTACGAGCAGTACTTC. Its protein product is CSASPGHSSYEQYF.

V usage is TRBV13 and J usage is TRBJ2-3; D remains unclear. The V end was cut by 0 bases, the J end by 4 bases, with 5 bases between. This CDR3 contains 13 residues. The germline V gene encodes CDR1 PRHDT and CDR2 FYEKMQ (reference sequence). The DNA for the CDR3 is TGTGCCAGCAGCTTAGGCCTAGCAGATACGCAGTATTTT. It specifies CASSLGLADTQYF.